These 30 T cell receptor beta chains came from one sample sequenced in a study of T cells in Graves' hyperthyroidism and ophthalmopathy. Amplification of TCR beta CDR3 regions was performed using RNA transcripts as template. Primed by the HTBI set, a first-round RT-PCR was run on the TCR CDR3. In TCRdb, the multiplex PCR reads were re-called with MiXCR into one record per CDR3 protein. The sample has about 400,000 distinct CDR3 sequences; about 15% are singletons. Material: blood. Receptors were obtained from a woman between 55 and 75 years old with Graves' ophthalmopathy.

Comment on this clonotype: At one end the junction does not follow the germline gene, possibly because of a read error. This rearrangement joins TRBV19 to TRBJ1-1, with D perhaps matching TRBD1 (5 bases). The CDR3 has 15 residues. CDR1 is LNHDA, CDR2 SQIVND, per germline (reference sequence). CDR3 region: CPDKWGRRNFPEAFF. The CDR3 DNA is TGCCCCGATAAGTGGGGGAGGAGGAATTTCCCTGAAGCTTTCTTT.

This clonotype was seen at least ten times. V usage is TRBV12-3 or TRBV12-4 and J usage is TRBJ2-3; 7 nucleotides align to TRBD1. The CDR3 sequence is 16 residues long. After removal of 2 bases from V and 2 bases from J, the junction contained 7 bases not matched to a gene. The CDR3 spells CASSLSTGSFTDTQYF. The CDR3, as DNA: TGTGCCAGCAGTTTATCGACAGGGAGTTTCACAGATACGCAGTATTTT.

In its sample, this clonotype was seen a few times. The chain employs TRBV28 and TRBJ2-7, with 7 bases lining up with TRBD1. The trim removed 5 bases at V and 5 bases at J, leaving 9 bases unmatched. Germline V CDR1 and CDR2: MDHEN, SYDVKM. The CDR3 totals 14 residues. In DNA form, the CDR3 reads TGTGCCAGCAGTCTCGACAGGGCAGTCAACGAGCAGTACTTC. This translates into CASSLDRAVNEQYF.

In this sample, this clonotype turned up many times. The J gene is TRBJ2-1, the V gene TRBV20-1; 10 nucleotides align to TRBD1. The CDR3 has 15 residues. Per the germline V gene, CDR1 is DFQATT and CDR2 is SNEGSKA (reference sequence). V shed 1 base and J 3 bases; nucleotides not matched to a gene: 3. The CDR3 DNA reads TGCAGTGCTAGAGGTGGACAGGGGGTCTACAATGAGCAGTTCTTC. Translating gives CSARGGQGVYNEQFF.

This clonotype was detected only a few times. This chain connects TRBV6-5 to TRBJ2-7; TRBD2 matches 10 bases. V shed 0 bases and J 3 bases; nucleotides not matched to a gene: 8. There are 17 residues in the CDR3. Germline CDR1 is MNHEY and CDR2 is SVGAGI. CDR3 DNA sequence: TGTGCCAGCAGTTACTCGAGTCCTAGCGGGAGAGGCTACGAGCAGTACTTC. Translation: CASSYSSPSGRGYEQYF.

Ten or more counts support this clonotype. This chain joins TRBV19 and TRBJ2-1; TRBD1 aligns across 7 bases. CDR1 and CDR2 (germline): LNHDA, SQIVND (reference sequence). V shed 6 bases and J 5 bases; nucleotides not matched to a gene: 4. This CDR3 has 13 residues. The CDR3 is CASRGTADNEQFF. The CDR3 nucleotides read TGTGCCAGTAGGGGGACAGCCGACAATGAGCAGTTCTTC.

This chain joins TRBV28 and TRBJ2-3; perhaps D is TRBD1 or TRBD2 (5 bases each). Trimming stripped 5 bases from V and 4 bases from J, with 19 bases between. This CDR3 has 16 residues. Germline V gene data show CDR1 as MDHEN and CDR2 as SYDVKM. The CDR3 DNA follows: TGTGCCAGCAGTGGGGGATTAGGCCGCCGCGCAGATACGCAGTATTTT. It yields the protein CASSGGLGRRADTQYF.

This clonotype was seen at least ten times. The chain uses TRBV20-1 and TRBJ2-1; possible D gene TRBD2, 6 bases. The CDR3 length is 13 residues. Between the trimmed V and J ends, which lost 3 bases and 3 bases, there was a span of 9 bases. Germline lookup yields CDR1 DFQATT and CDR2 SNEGSKA (reference sequence). The chain's CDR3 is CSARTSNYNEQFF. The CDR3 nucleotides read TGCAGTGCTAGGACTAGTAACTACAATGAGCAGTTCTTC.

This clonotype was observed a few times. V usage is TRBV4-2 and J usage is TRBJ2-1; a possible D gene is TRBD2 (6 bases). Germline assignment: CDR1 LGHNA and CDR2 YNFKEQ. This CDR3 comprises 17 residues. Trimming stripped 3 bases from V and 0 bases from J, with 15 bases between. The CDR3 nucleotides read TGTGCCAGCAGCCAGGGGCGGGGTAGCTTCTCCTACAATGAGCAGTTCTTC. This encodes CASSQGRGSFSYNEQFF.

The J gene is TRBJ2-4, the V gene TRBV3-1; D may be TRBD2 (5 bases). Trimming removed 4 bases from V and 8 bases from J, with 15 bases in between. The CDR3 loop spans 14 amino acids. CDR1 and CDR2 (germline): LGHDT, YNNKEL (reference sequence). The chain's CDR3 is CASSPELVPDIQYF. The CDR3, as DNA: TGTGCCAGCAGCCCCGAACTAGTTCCGGACATTCAGTACTTC. Drawing the rest from reference TRBV3-1 and TRBJ2-4, the complete variable domain is DTAVSQTPKYLVTQMGNDKSIKCEQNLGHDTMYWYKQDSKKFLKIMFSYNNKELIINETVPNRFSPKSPDKAHLNLHINSLELGDSAVYFCASSPELVPDIQYFGAGTRLSVL.

In its sample, this clonotype was seen a few times. For the CDR3, the DNA is TGTGCCAGCAGCTCAGACAGGGGGTTAACCAGCTACGAGCAGTACTTC. The encoded protein is CASSSDRGLTSYEQYF. This chain joins TRBV6-1 and TRBJ2-7, with TRBD1 matching over 9 bases. Trimming at V came to 6 bases and at J to 3 bases, leaving 12 bases not matched to a gene. The CDR3 is made up of 16 amino acids. Germline V gene lookup returns CDR1 MNHNS and CDR2 SASEGT.

The sample holds a few counts of this clonotype. The genes are TRBV6-1 and TRBJ2-1, with TRBD2 identical over 13 bases. CDR1 MNHNS and CDR2 SASEGT come from the germline V gene. The CDR3 has 15 amino acids. V dropped 2 bases and J dropped 8; count of bases not matched to a gene: 3. The CDR3 is CASSEWTSGRDEQFF. CDR3 coding DNA: TGTGCCAGCAGTGAATGGACTAGCGGGAGAGATGAGCAGTTCTTC.

This clonotype occurred a few times. The chain uses TRBV6-5 and TRBJ2-7, with D perhaps TRBD2 (6 bases). The CDR3 is 17 amino acids. Germline-derived CDR1 and CDR2 are MNHEY and SVGAGI. The ends were cut back, 0 bases at V and 3 bases at J, with 18 bases in the middle. In DNA form, the CDR3 reads TGTGCCAGCAGTTACTCGACAAGGGGACCCGGGGGCTACGAGCAGTACTTC. Its translation: CASSYSTRGPGGYEQYF.

This clonotype has only a few counts. The CDR3 reads CASRGLTTGELFF. CDR3 in DNA: TGTGCCAGCAGGGGACTTACCACCGGGGAGCTGTTTTTT. The chain carries TRBV28 and TRBJ2-2, with a tentative D call TRBD2 (6 bases). V lost 6 bases to trimming and J lost 4 bases, with 9 bases between them. The CDR3 has 13 amino acids. The V gene's germline CDR1 is MDHEN and CDR2 SYDVKM.

Ten or more counts support this clonotype. V gene TRBV6-1 combines with J gene TRBJ1-6; D is unclear. Germline CDR1 MNHNS, CDR2 SASEGT. V lost 6 bases and J 14 bases, leaving 14 bases between the germline ends. This CDR3 contains 12 residues. This CDR3 is CASRTPKSTLHF. CDR3 coding DNA: TGTGCCAGCAGAACGCCCAAATCAACCCTCCACTTT.

At least ten counts were recorded for this clonotype. This chain joins TRBV12-5 and TRBJ2-3; tentatively, D is TRBD1 or TRBD2 (5 bases each). V was pared by 9 bases and J by 0 bases, with 13 bases between. Germline CDR1 LGHNT, CDR2 FRNRAP. This CDR3 region has 14 residues. The DNA for the CDR3 is TGTGCTAGAACAAGGGACCCTAGCACAGATACGCAGTATTTT. This translates into CARTRDPSTDTQYF.

Concerning this clonotype: The junction departs from the called germline gene at one end, perhaps through a read error. CDR3 amino acids: CASSDWTSRWNTGELVF. CDR3 in DNA: TGTGCCAGCAGTGATTGGACTAGCAGATGGAACACCGGGGAGCTGGTTTTT. This chain links TRBV6-1 with TRBJ2-2; TRBD2 matches at 8 bases. The CDR3 runs 17 residues. Looked up from germline, CDR1 is MNHNS and CDR2 is SASEGT.

This clonotype was observed many times. The J gene is TRBJ2-7, the V gene TRBV12-3 or TRBV12-4, with TRBD1 matching over 8 bases. CDR3 size: 15 residues. Trimming removed 6 bases from V and 2 bases from J; junction bases left unmatched: 9. For the CDR3, the DNA is TGTGCCAGCAGAGACTCGGGACAGGCCACCTACGAGCAGTACTTC. It encodes CASRDSGQATYEQYF.

At least ten counts were recorded for this clonotype. This sequence joins TRBV7-2 and TRBJ2-5; TRBD2 matches 9 bases. V lost 1 base and J lost 4; bases outside the gene matches: 10. Germline V gives CDR1 SGHTA, CDR2 FQGNSA. The CDR3 runs to 17 residues. The CDR3 region has the DNA TGTGCCAGCAGCTTAGGAGTGGCGGGAGGGCCGGGAGAGACCCAGTACTTC. This encodes CASSLGVAGGPGETQYF.

There are many counts of this clonotype. This chain uses TRBV3-1 with TRBJ1-2, with D possibly being TRBD1 (6 bases). CDR1 and CDR2 (germline): LGHDT, YNNKEL (reference sequence). V lost 7 bases and J lost 8, with 14 bases in between. This CDR3 spans 12 amino acids. The CDR3 here is CASIGGPFGYTF. CDR3 in DNA: TGTGCCAGCATAGGGGGGCCATTCGGCTACACCTTC.

This chain connects TRBV7-9 to TRBJ2-2, with D tentatively TRBD2 (7 bases). Germline V CDR1 and CDR2: SEHNR, FQNEAQ (reference sequence). The CDR3 runs 16 residues. V was cut by 4 bases and J by 9 bases, with 21 bases left in between. Here the CDR3 DNA reads TGTGCCAGCAGCTCCCCCCGGGGAGGGGACATCAGGGAGCTGTTTTTT. As protein: CASSSPRGGDIRELFF.

This clonotype was recorded a few times. The chain recombines TRBV28 with TRBJ1-6; no reliable D call. CDR1 MDHEN and CDR2 SYDVKM come from the germline V gene. V was shortened by 8 bases and J by 0 bases, with 11 bases between the two germline ends. The CDR3 is made up of 15 amino acids. The CDR3 bases are TGTGCCAGCCAGCCCCCGAGCTCCTATAATTCACCCCTCCACTTT. Translating gives CASQPPSSYNSPLHF.

This clonotype was seen repeatedly, ten times or more. The chain employs TRBV28 and TRBJ1-5, with 7 nucleotides matching TRBD1. CDR3 length equals 14 residues. Germline V gives CDR1 MDHEN, CDR2 SYDVKM. Unmatched junction bases numbered 8, after V lost 5 bases and J lost 7 bases. The DNA for the CDR3 is TGTGCCAGCAGTCTTTACAGGGGTTCACAGCCCCAGCATTTT. Encoded protein: CASSLYRGSQPQHF.

This clonotype turned up a few times. The chain joins TRBV4-1 to TRBJ2-1; perhaps TRBD1 as D (6 bases). The CDR3 covers 17 residues. Trimming cost V 8 bases and J 4 bases, with 24 bases left between them. CDR1 MGHRA and CDR2 YSYEKL come from the germline V gene. CDR3 in amino acids: CASRRMSAGTPYNEQFF. The CDR3 DNA reads TGCGCCAGCCGACGTATGTCAGCCGGGACACCTTACAATGAGCAGTTCTTC.

This clonotype was seen ten or more times. The rearrangement joins TRBV12-3 or TRBV12-4 to TRBJ2-3; 13 bases fit TRBD2. The CDR3 covers 14 residues. V lost 6 bases, J lost 6 bases, and 3 bases stayed unmatched. In DNA, the CDR3 is TGTGCCAGCAGACTAGCGGGAGGGGTGGATACGCAGTATTTT. Translation: CASRLAGGVDTQYF.

The table lists this clonotype with many counts. In DNA, the CDR3 is TGTGCCAGCAGTCCTTTCGGGACGACCTACGAGCAGTACTTC. Translating it yields CASSPFGTTYEQYF. The V and J genes are TRBV12-3 or TRBV12-4 and TRBJ2-7; D is perhaps TRBD1 or TRBD2 (5 bases each). The CDR3 spans 14 residues. V was shortened by 5 bases and J by 2 bases, with 13 bases between the two germline ends.

The rearrangement uses TRBV27 and TRBJ2-7, with D uncertain. The germline V gene has CDR1 MNHEY and CDR2 SMNVEV (reference sequence). The CDR3 has 15 amino acids. The ends were cut back, 7 bases at V and 0 bases at J, with 16 bases in the middle. CDR3 region: CASIKDPSSSYEQYF. The CDR3 DNA reads as TGTGCCAGCATCAAAGACCCTTCAAGCTCCTACGAGCAGTACTTC.

This clonotype was seen only a few times. This rearrangement joins TRBV6-1 to TRBJ1-2; 7 nucleotides align to TRBD1. V lost 2 bases and J lost 7; bases outside the gene matches: 7. Germline V gene lookup returns CDR1 MNHNS and CDR2 SASEGT. The CDR3 has 14 residues. This chain's CDR3 is CASSEQGQAAGYTF. CDR3 sequence (DNA): TGTGCCAGCAGTGAACAAGGACAGGCGGCTGGCTACACCTTC.

V gene TRBV5-1 combines with J gene TRBJ1-2; weak D call: TRBD1 (6 bases). V lost 0 bases, J lost 7 bases, and 10 bases lay in between. The CDR3 runs 13 residues. CDR1 and CDR2 (germline): SGHRS, YFSETQ. In DNA, the CDR3 is TGCGCCAGCAGCTTGGACAGGGAGGGTGGCTACACCTTC. Translated, it gives CASSLDREGGYTF.

This clonotype was picked up many times. This chain links TRBV6-5 with TRBJ2-5; perhaps TRBD2 as D (6 bases). This CDR3 has 14 amino acids. Trimming stripped 2 bases from V and 4 bases from J, with 11 bases between. Germline CDR1 reads MNHEY; CDR2 reads SVGAGI. The CDR3 DNA is TGTGCCAGCAGTTACAATCAGGGAGGAGAGACCCAGTACTTC. Translating gives CASSYNQGGETQYF.